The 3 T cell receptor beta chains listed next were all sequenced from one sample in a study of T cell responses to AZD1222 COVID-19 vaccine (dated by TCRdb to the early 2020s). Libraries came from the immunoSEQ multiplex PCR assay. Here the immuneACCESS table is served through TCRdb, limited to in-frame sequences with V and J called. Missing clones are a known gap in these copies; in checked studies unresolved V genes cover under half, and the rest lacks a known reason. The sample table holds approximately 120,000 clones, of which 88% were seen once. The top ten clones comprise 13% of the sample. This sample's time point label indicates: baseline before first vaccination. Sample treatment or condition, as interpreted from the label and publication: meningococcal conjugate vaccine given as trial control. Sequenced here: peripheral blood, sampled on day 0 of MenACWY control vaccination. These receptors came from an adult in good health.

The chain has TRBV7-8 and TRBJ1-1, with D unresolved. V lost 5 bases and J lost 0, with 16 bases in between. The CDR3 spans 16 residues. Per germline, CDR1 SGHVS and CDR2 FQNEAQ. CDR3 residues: CASSREAGNMNTEAFF. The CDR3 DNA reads TGTGCCAGCAGCCGAGAGGCTGGAAATATGAACACTGAAGCTTTCTTT.

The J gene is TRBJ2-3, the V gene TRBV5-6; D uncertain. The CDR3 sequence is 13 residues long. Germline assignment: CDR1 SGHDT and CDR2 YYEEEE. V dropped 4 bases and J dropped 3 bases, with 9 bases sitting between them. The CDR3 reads CASSPTTTDTQYF. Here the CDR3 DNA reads TGTGCCAGCAGCCCGACGACTACAGATACGCAGTATTTT.

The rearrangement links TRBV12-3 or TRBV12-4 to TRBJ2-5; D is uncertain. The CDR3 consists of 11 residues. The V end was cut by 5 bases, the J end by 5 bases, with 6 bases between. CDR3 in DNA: TGTGCCAGCAGTAACACTGAGACCCAGTACTTC. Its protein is CASSNTETQYF.